This T cell receptor beta chain was captured in a study of T-cell memory formation after mild COVID-19. At the level of the study: TCR clusters showed largely donor specificity. Overall study findings and caveats: Contracting clones, day 15 to 85, had balanced CD4/CD8, and later expanders favored CD4+.

Amplification by 5'RACE using constant-segment primers produced TCR alpha and TCR beta cDNA libraries that carried sample barcodes and UMIs. From the 5' RACE reads, TCRdb called clonotypes with MiXCR, one entry per CDR3 protein. This sample has 300,000 or so distinct CDR3 sequences, with roughly 15% found just once. A few counts support this clonotype. The target antigen is unknown. The CDR3 extends over 17 amino acids. The germline V gene encodes CDR1 SGHRS and CDR2 YFSETQ. The V segment lost 1 base and the J segment 8 bases; nucleotides outside the gene matches: 10. The genes are TRBV5-1 and TRBJ2-1; 12 bases are shared with TRBD2. Sequenced sample: PBMCs or a T cell subset sorted from them (not recorded which). The source of this sequence is a young man who had mild COVID-19 (a few samples of this study predate the infection). Cell type and time point are not known. The CDR3: CASSLTLAGGPLYEQFF. The CDR3 coding sequence is TGCGCCAGCAGCTTGACCCTAGCGGGGGGGCCGTTGTATGAGCAGTTCTTC.